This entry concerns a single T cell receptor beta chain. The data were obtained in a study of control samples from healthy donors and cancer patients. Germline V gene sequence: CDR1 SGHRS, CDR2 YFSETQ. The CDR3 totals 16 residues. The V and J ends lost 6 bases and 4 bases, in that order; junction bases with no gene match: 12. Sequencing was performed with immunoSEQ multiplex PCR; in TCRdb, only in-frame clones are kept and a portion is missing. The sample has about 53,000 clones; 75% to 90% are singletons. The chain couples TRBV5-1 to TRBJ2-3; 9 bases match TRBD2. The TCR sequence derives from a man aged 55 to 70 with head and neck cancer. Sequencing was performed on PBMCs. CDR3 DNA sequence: TGCGCCAGCACTAACGGCGGACTAGCGATGGCAGATACGCAGTATTTT. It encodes CASTNGGLAMADTQYF.